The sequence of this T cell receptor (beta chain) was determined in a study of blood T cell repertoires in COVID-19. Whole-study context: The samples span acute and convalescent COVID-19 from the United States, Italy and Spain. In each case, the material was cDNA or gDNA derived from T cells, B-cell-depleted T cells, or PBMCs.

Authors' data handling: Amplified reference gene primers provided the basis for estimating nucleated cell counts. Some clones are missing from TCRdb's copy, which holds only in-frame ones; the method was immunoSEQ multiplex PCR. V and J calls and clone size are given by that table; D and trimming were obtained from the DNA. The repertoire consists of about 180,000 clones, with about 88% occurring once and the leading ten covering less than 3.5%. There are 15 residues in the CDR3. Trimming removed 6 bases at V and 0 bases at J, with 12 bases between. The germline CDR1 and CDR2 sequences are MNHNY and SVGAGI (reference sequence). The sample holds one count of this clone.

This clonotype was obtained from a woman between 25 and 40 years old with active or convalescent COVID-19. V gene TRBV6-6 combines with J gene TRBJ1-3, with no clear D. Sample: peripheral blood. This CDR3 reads CASSDPAGSGNTIYF. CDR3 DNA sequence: TGTGCCAGCAGCGACCCGGCGGGCTCTGGAAACACCATATATTTT.